Shown below are 5 T cell receptor beta chains from a single sample sequenced in a study of blood T cell repertoires in COVID-19. Libraries were prepared by immunoSEQ multiplex PCR; TCRdb keeps only in-frame clonotypes and omits some of them. The sample has 55,000 to 85,000 clones; 90% are singletons. The material sequenced was peripheral blood. All receptors derive from a woman aged 18-29 years with acute or convalescent COVID-19.

V is TRBV5-1 and J is TRBJ2-5, with a possible D match to TRBD2 (5 bases). The CDR3 runs 14 residues. V shed 2 bases and J shed 1 base, with 9 bases lying between them. The V gene's germline CDR1 is SGHRS and CDR2 YFSETQ. For the CDR3, the DNA is TGCGCCAGCAGCTTTACTAGTCTCCAAGAGACCCAGTACTTC. It yields the protein CASSFTSLQETQYF. Using reference TRBV5-1 and TRBJ2-5 for the parts outside the CDR3, the full variable domain is KAGVTQTPRYLIKTRGQQVTLSCSPISGHRSVSWYQQTPGQGLQFLFEYFSETQRNKGNFPGRFSGRQFSNSRSEMNVSTLELGDSALYLCASSFTSLQETQYFGPGTRLLVL.

The V and J genes are TRBV11-2 and TRBJ2-3, with a tentative D call TRBD2 (5 bases). The CDR3 is made up of 14 amino acids. Germline-derived CDR1 and CDR2 are SGHAT and FQNNGV. The V gene lost 6 bases and the J gene lost 2 bases, with 12 bases spanning the gap. DNA of the CDR3: TGTGCCAGCAGAAAAGGGAGAGACACAGATACGCAGTATTTT. It specifies CASRKGRDTDTQYF.

V is TRBV7-2 and J is TRBJ1-3; 8 bases map to TRBD1. Trimming at V came to 2 bases and at J to 4 bases, leaving 4 bases not matched to a gene. The CDR3 contains 15 residues. Germline lookup yields CDR1 SGHTA and CDR2 FQGNSA. The CDR3 nucleotides are TGTGCCAGCAGCTTACAGGGGGCGATAGGAAACACCATATATTTT. Translation: CASSLQGAIGNTIYF.

The chain employs TRBV5-6 and TRBJ2-3, with 8 bases that match TRBD1. J gave up 4 bases and V 0 bases, and 10 bases lay outside the gene matches. CDR1 SGHDT and CDR2 YYEEEE come from the germline V gene. This CDR3 region has 17 residues. The chain's CDR3 is CASSLAPQGAYSDTQYF. The CDR3 DNA reads as TGTGCCAGCAGCTTGGCCCCGCAGGGGGCGTATTCAGATACGCAGTATTTT.

This clone appeared a single time. V usage is TRBV7-2 and J usage is TRBJ1-3, with TRBD1 matching 7 bases. Germline CDR1 SGHTA, CDR2 FQGNSA. The trim removed 0 bases at V and 0 bases at J, leaving 2 bases unmatched. This CDR3 is 16 amino acids long. CDR3 residues: CASSLANRGSGNTIYF. The CDR3 nucleotides are TGTGCCAGCAGCTTAGCTAACAGGGGCTCTGGAAACACCATATATTTT.